This TCR beta chain was recorded in a study of T cells after posttransplantation cyclophosphamide. Study-wide results and caveats: TRB clonality was highly associated with recipient CMV seropositivity and reactivation. Donor-recipient repertoire similarity was low at 1-2 months, rising over year one. Blood and skin or GI T cell repertoires showed limited TRB overlap.

Comments on this clone: Its antigen is still unknown.

Sampled 1 year posttransplant, controls received myeloablative marrow transplants, methotrexate and a calcineurin inhibitor. Sequencing used immunoSEQ multiplex PCR; TCRdb keeps in-frame clones, though not all of them. The sample carries 23,000 or so clones, roughly 85% recorded once. The CDR3 spans 14 residues. Looked up from germline, CDR1 is KGHSH and CDR2 is LQKENI. With V trimmed by 4 bases and J by 0 bases, 3 bases remained unmatched. This clonotype was obtained from a female patient aged 30-39 years who received an allogeneic stem cell transplant from an unrelated donor, was CMV-positive, and had acute and chronic GVHD. Some T cells may arise from the graft donor. Sequenced material: PBMCs, taken 362 days after allogeneic stem cell transplant with calcineurin inhibitor and methotrexate. This chain uses TRBV18 with TRBJ2-7; TRBD2 matches at 7 bases. The CDR3 reads CASSLTSDSYEQYF. The CDR3 coding sequence is TGTGCCAGCTCACTAACTAGCGACTCCTACGAGCAGTACTTC.